This TCR beta chain was sequenced during a study of CD8+ T cells in alopecia areata. The treatment: oral pan-JAK inhibitor, 5-10 mg twice daily. In alopecia areata patients, both lesional scalp punch biopsies and peripheral blood were collected. Investigators sorted PBMCs to obtain both CD4+ and CD8+ T cells. TCR sequencing used cDNA made by reverse transcription of extracted RNA. Assay: immunoSEQ multiplex PCR; the TCRdb copy retains only in-frame clones and omits some. The table records 150,000 to 200,000 clones, 58% of them present only once. Study-level points and caveats: Scalp samples also yield sequences of resident alphabeta T cells from normal skin. Patients shared TCRs less clearly than mice did, possibly owing to HLA.

The CDR3 is 13 residues long. Germline CDR1 and CDR2: SQVTM and ANQGSEA. V was pared by 6 bases and J by 4 bases, with 15 bases between. About this clone: Its specificity is not known.

The J gene is TRBJ2-5, the V gene TRBV29-1; D perhaps matches TRBD2 (6 bases). Sequenced here: CD4+ T cells sorted from blood, sampled at approximately week 61, from a patient treated with tofacitinib. The TCR comes from a human donor with alopecia areata. CDR3 DNA sequence: TGCAGCGTGCATTCTAGCGTGAGAGAGACCCAGTACTTC. It translates to CSVHSSVRETQYF.